The 25 T cell receptor beta chains listed next were all sequenced from one sample in a study of blood T cell repertoires in COVID-19 (dated by TCRdb to the early 2020s). The library was obtained by the immunoSEQ multiplex PCR assay. TCRdb's version of the immuneACCESS table is confined to in-frame rearrangements and falls short of the full clone set. An unresolved V gene accounts for under half of the shortfall where checked; the remainder is of unknown origin. This sample gives about 46,000 clones in total; 75% to 90% of them show up just once. 6.5% of the sample goes to the ten largest clones. Specimen: peripheral blood. All receptors come from a man in his sixties with acute or convalescent COVID-19.

This chain links TRBV5-1 with TRBJ2-1; 7 bases are a match to TRBD2. Germline CDR1 and CDR2: SGHRS and YFSETQ. This CDR3 has 16 amino acids. V gave up 4 bases and J gave up 3 bases; unmatched junction bases: 10. In nucleotides, the CDR3 is TGCGCCAGCAGCGCTTACCCCGGGACTATCTACAATGAGCAGTTCTTC. The encoded protein is CASSAYPGTIYNEQFF.

This clone was detected only once. The chain recombines TRBV18 with TRBJ2-5, with 14 bases identical to TRBD2. Germline V gene lookup returns CDR1 KGHSH and CDR2 LQKENI. This CDR3 contains 15 residues. V shed 8 bases, J shed 5 bases, and the junction held 7 bases outside the gene matches. The CDR3 DNA reads TGTGCCAGCGGGACTAGCGGGAGAGGCCGGGAGACCCAGTACTTC. Its translation is CASGTSGRGRETQYF.

With respect to this clone: The junction differs from germline at one of its ends, possibly a read error. The genes are TRBV18 and TRBJ2-7; TRBD2 agrees at 8 bases. Germline values: CDR1 KGHSH, CDR2 LQKENI. This CDR3 has 16 amino acids. As DNA, the CDR3 is TGTGCCAGCTCACAACGGGGAATAGCGGGGTCCTCCGAGCAGTACTTC. As protein: CASSQRGIAGSSEQYF. Full variable domain (rest looked up from reference TRBV18 and TRBJ2-7): NAGVMQNPRHLVRRRGQEARLRCSPMKGHSHVYWYRQLPEEGLKFMVYLQKENIIDESGMPKERFSAEFPKEGPSILRIQQVVRGDSAAYFCASSQRGIAGSSEQYFGPGTRLTVT.

CDR3 sequence: CASDPRIGEKLFF. The CDR3 nucleotides are TGTGCCAGCGACCCCAGGATAGGTGAAAAACTGTTTTTT. The V call is TRBV6-5, the J call TRBJ1-4; D remains ambiguous. This CDR3 has 13 amino acids. Trimming left V 8 bases short and J 7 bases short, with 14 bases between. In germline, CDR1 is MNHEY, CDR2 SVGAGI.

The CDR3 DNA follows: TGTGCCAGCAGTGAATCAGGGGACACTGAAGCTTTCTTT. It codes for CASSESGDTEAFF. The rearrangement joins TRBV6-1 to TRBJ1-1, with a possible D match to TRBD1 (6 bases). Trimming cost V 2 bases and J 3 bases, with 7 bases left between them. The V gene's germline CDR1 is MNHNS and CDR2 SASEGT. The CDR3 has 13 residues.

The rearrangement links TRBV11-1 to TRBJ1-1; D is possibly TRBD1 (6 bases). CDR1 and CDR2 (germline): SGHAT, FQDESV (reference sequence). The CDR3 has 15 amino acids. Trimming removed 3 bases at V and 2 bases at J, with 13 bases between. CDR3 region: CASSLTGARNTEAFF. The CDR3 nucleotides are TGTGCCAGCAGCTTGACAGGCGCAAGAAACACTGAAGCTTTCTTT.

The genes are TRBV9 and TRBJ1-6; maybe TRBD1 (6 bases). Germline-derived CDR1 and CDR2 are SGDLS and YYNGEE. The CDR3 spans 21 residues. Trimming stripped 3 bases from V and 7 bases from J, with 32 bases between. CDR3 in amino acids: CASSATGQIPRLVVWNSPLHF. The CDR3, as DNA: TGTGCCAGCAGCGCAACCGGACAGATCCCCCGCCTCGTCGTATGGAATTCACCCCTCCACTTT.

This clone is medium-sized within its sample. This sequence joins TRBV4-1 and TRBJ2-1; no reliable D call. The CDR3 totals 15 residues. From germline, CDR1 is MGHRA and CDR2 YSYEKL. Trimming left V 1 base short and J 6 bases short, with 13 bases between. Here the CDR3 DNA reads TGCGCCAGCAGCCAAGTACGGCCAGGAATCAATGAGCAGTTCTTC. Its protein is CASSQVRPGINEQFF.

The chain uses TRBV29-1 and TRBJ2-1; perhaps TRBD2 as D (6 bases). Germline V gene data show CDR1 as SQVTM and CDR2 as ANQGSEA. V was trimmed by 8 bases and J by 0 bases, leaving 20 bases between them. There are 16 residues in the CDR3. The CDR3, as DNA: TGCAGCACGCGGAGGGGCAGTAGTATCTCCTACAATGAGCAGTTCTTC. Translating it yields CSTRRGSSISYNEQFF.

This rearrangement joins TRBV6-2 or TRBV6-3 to TRBJ2-7; 10 nucleotides line up with TRBD2. The CDR3 contains 15 residues. Germline CDR1 is MNHEY and CDR2 is SVGEGT. With V trimmed by 4 bases and J by 2 bases, 5 bases remained unmatched. The CDR3 sequence: CASSSSLAGAYEQYF. The CDR3 DNA is TGTGCCAGCAGTTCATCCCTAGCGGGGGCCTACGAGCAGTACTTC.

V is TRBV27 and J is TRBJ1-6; 9 bases align to TRBD1. The CDR3 is 14 amino acids. V lost 6 bases and J lost 6; bases outside the gene matches: 3. The germline V gene has CDR1 MNHEY and CDR2 SMNVEV (reference sequence). Written as DNA, the CDR3 is TGTGCCAGCAGACCGACAGGGGGTAATTCACCCCTCCACTTT. Translated, it gives CASRPTGGNSPLHF.

The V gene is TRBV5-1, the J gene TRBJ1-6, with 7 bases identical to TRBD1. Germline values: CDR1 SGHRS, CDR2 YFSETQ. Unmatched junction bases numbered 3, after V lost 1 base and J lost 5 bases. This CDR3 has 15 residues. The CDR3 region is CASSLNRGNNSPLHF. DNA for the CDR3: TGCGCCAGCAGCTTGAACAGGGGCAATAATTCACCCCTCCACTTT.

The chain joins TRBV12-1 to TRBJ2-5; TRBD2 is the table's D call and was not checked against the DNA. TRBV12-1 is annotated as a pseudogene. This CDR3 contains 17 residues. The CDR3 loop reads CASSFARALEDQETQYF. CDR3 bases: TGTGCCAGCAGCTTTGCGAGGGCCCTAGAAGACCAAGAGACCCAGTACTTC.

The chain is built from TRBV11-2 and TRBJ2-2; D is ambiguous. Trimming left V 6 bases short and J 1 base short, with 12 bases between. This CDR3 spans 15 amino acids. Looked up from germline, CDR1 is SGHAT and CDR2 is FQNNGV. The CDR3: CASRDTLRNTGELFF. DNA of the CDR3: TGTGCCAGCAGAGATACGCTACGGAACACCGGGGAGCTGTTTTTT.

The count of this clone is one. The chain links TRBV6-4 to TRBJ1-1, with a tentative D call TRBD1 (5 bases). V was shortened by 8 bases and J by 1 base, with 17 bases between the two germline ends. Looked up from germline, CDR1 is MRHNA and CDR2 is SNTAGT. The CDR3 contains 15 residues. CDR3 in DNA: TGTGCCAGCCGAGATACAGGTGGACCGAACACTGAAGCTTTCTTT. Its translation: CASRDTGGPNTEAFF.

The rearrangement links TRBV29-1 to TRBJ2-5; D possibly corresponds to TRBD2 (7 bases). This CDR3 spans 14 amino acids. Germline CDR1 is SQVTM and CDR2 is ANQGSEA. V shed 2 bases and J shed 5 bases, with 15 bases lying between them. Here the CDR3 reads CSVERGAGRETQYF. The CDR3 coding sequence is TGCAGCGTTGAACGGGGGGCGGGGAGGGAGACCCAGTACTTC.

The CDR3 spells CASSLDWVPSGDVSPDTQYF. The CDR3, as DNA: TGTGCCAGCAGTTTAGATTGGGTCCCTAGCGGGGACGTCAGCCCAGATACGCAGTATTTT. The chain recombines TRBV28 with TRBJ2-3, with 9 nucleotides matching TRBD2. Germline V gene sequence: CDR1 MDHEN, CDR2 SYDVKM. With V trimmed by 2 bases and J by 4 bases, 19 bases remained unmatched. This CDR3 is 20 amino acids long.

The gene calls are TRBV10-2 and TRBJ1-1; a possible D gene is TRBD1 (5 bases). The CDR3 length is 15 residues. Trimming took off 6 bases at V and 5 bases at J, with 19 bases between the two ends. CDR1 is WSHSY and CDR2 is SAAADI in the germline V gene. The CDR3 loop is CASRLGYGGGTEAFF. CDR3 bases: TGCGCCAGCAGACTCGGTTACGGCGGGGGAACTGAAGCTTTCTTT.

The chain carries TRBV4-1 and TRBJ2-3; a weak D match, TRBD2 (7 bases). CDR1 MGHRA and CDR2 YSYEKL come from the germline V gene. Trimming removed 0 bases at V and 0 bases at J, with 22 bases between. CDR3 size: 20 residues. This chain's CDR3 is CASSQEGGGVAGPSTDTQYF. For the CDR3, the DNA is TGCGCCAGCAGCCAAGAAGGAGGGGGGGTTGCGGGGCCTAGCACAGATACGCAGTATTTT.

The genes are TRBV10-3 and TRBJ1-3, with a possible D match to TRBD1 (5 bases). The CDR3 contains 16 residues. The germline V gene encodes CDR1 ENHRY and CDR2 SYGVKD. Trimming pared 2 bases from V and 0 bases from J, leaving 11 bases between. CDR3 nucleotide sequence: TGTGCCATCAGTGAGCTAAGGCAGGGCTCTGGAAACACCATATATTTT. This translates into CAISELRQGSGNTIYF.

This chain uses TRBV3-1 (or the pseudogene TRBV3-2) with TRBJ2-7, with a weak D call TRBD2 (6 bases). The germline V gene has CDR1 LGHDT and CDR2 YNNKEL (reference sequence). There are 19 residues in the CDR3. Trimming cost V 0 bases and J 2 bases, with 23 bases left between them. DNA for the CDR3: TGTGCCAGCAGCCAAGATTCGAGTAGTGGCGGGAAAGACGCCTACGAGCAGTACTTC. As protein: CASSQDSSSGGKDAYEQYF.

This sequence joins TRBV19 and TRBJ2-7, with D possibly being TRBD1 (5 bases). Per the germline V gene, CDR1 is LNHDA and CDR2 is SQIVND (reference sequence). This CDR3 comprises 15 residues. Trimming pared 2 bases from V and 2 bases from J, leaving 13 bases between. The CDR3 nucleotides read TGTGCCAGTAGTATACGTCCAGGGATGACCTACGAGCAGTACTTC. Protein product: CASSIRPGMTYEQYF.

A remark on this clone: Other nucleotide sequences from this sample produce the same CDR3. V usage is TRBV7-3 and J usage is TRBJ2-1; 9 bases fit TRBD2. V was pared by 3 bases and J by 5 bases, with 2 bases of the junction left unmatched. This CDR3 is built from 14 residues. Germline assignment: CDR1 SGHTA and CDR2 FQGTGA. This CDR3 is CASSLGLADNEQFF. CDR3 coding DNA: TGTGCCAGCAGCTTGGGACTAGCAGACAATGAGCAGTTCTTC.

This clone was counted once. The junction departs from the called germline gene at one end, perhaps through a read error. This chain connects TRBV5-4 to TRBJ1-1, with TRBD1 identical over 9 bases. This CDR3 comprises 16 residues. The germline CDR1 and CDR2 sequences are SGHNT and YYREEE (reference sequence). Here the CDR3 reads CASSLPGQGRNAEAFF. CDR3 sequence (DNA): TGTGCCAGCAGCTTACCGGGACAGGGCAGGAACGCTGAAGCTTTCTTT. Drawing the rest from reference TRBV5-4 and TRBJ1-1, the complete variable domain is ETGVTQSPTHLIKTRGQQVTLRCSSQSGHNTVSWYQQALGQGPQFIFQYYREEENGRGNFPPRFSGLQFPNYSSELNVNALELDDSALYLCASSLPGQGRNAEAFFGQGTRLTVV.

This clone was seen just once. The chain uses TRBV29-1 and TRBJ1-2; D gene ambiguous. CDR3 length: 11 residues. V lost 7 bases to trimming and J lost 4 bases, with 10 bases between them. Germline V CDR1 and CDR2: SQVTM, ANQGSEA. In DNA form, the CDR3 reads TGCAGCGGTGGAGATAGCTATGGCTACACCTTC. It is translated as CSGGDSYGYTF.